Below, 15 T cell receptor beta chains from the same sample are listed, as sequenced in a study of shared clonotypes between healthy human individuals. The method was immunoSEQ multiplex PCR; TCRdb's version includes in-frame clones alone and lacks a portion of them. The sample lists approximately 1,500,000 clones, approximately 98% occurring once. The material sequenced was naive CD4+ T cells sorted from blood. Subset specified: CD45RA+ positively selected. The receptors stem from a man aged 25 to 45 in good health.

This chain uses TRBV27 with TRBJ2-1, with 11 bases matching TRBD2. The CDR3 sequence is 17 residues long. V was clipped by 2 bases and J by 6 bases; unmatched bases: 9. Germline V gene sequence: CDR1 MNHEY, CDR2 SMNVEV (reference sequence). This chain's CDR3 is CASSLGLAGYFGNEQFF. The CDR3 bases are TGTGCCAGCAGTTTAGGACTAGCGGGCTACTTTGGCAATGAGCAGTTCTTC.

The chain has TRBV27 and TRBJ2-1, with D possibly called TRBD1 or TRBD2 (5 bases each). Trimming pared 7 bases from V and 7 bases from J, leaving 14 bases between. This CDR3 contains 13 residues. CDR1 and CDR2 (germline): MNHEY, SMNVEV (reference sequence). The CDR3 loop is CASKQEDLNEQFF. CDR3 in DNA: TGTGCCAGCAAACAGGAGGACCTGAATGAGCAGTTCTTC.

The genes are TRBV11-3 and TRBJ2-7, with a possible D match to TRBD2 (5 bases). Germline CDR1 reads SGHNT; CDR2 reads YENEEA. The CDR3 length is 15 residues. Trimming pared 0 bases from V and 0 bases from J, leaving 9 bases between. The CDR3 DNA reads TGTGCCAGCAGCTTAGATGCGGGTAGCTCCTACGAGCAGTACTTC. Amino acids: CASSLDAGSSYEQYF.

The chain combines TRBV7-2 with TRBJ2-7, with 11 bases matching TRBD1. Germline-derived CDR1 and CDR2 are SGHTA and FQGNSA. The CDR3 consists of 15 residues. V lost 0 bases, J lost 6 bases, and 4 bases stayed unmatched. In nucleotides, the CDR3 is TGTGCCAGCAGCTTAGCCGGACAGGGGGCCGGCGAGCAGTACTTC. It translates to CASSLAGQGAGEQYF.

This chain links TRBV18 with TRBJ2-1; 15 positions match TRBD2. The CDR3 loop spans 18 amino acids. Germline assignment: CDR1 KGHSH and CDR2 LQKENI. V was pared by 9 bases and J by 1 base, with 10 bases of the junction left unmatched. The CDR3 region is CASKTGTSGRWSYNEQFF. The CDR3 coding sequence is TGTGCCAGTAAGACCGGGACTAGCGGGAGGTGGTCCTACAATGAGCAGTTCTTC.

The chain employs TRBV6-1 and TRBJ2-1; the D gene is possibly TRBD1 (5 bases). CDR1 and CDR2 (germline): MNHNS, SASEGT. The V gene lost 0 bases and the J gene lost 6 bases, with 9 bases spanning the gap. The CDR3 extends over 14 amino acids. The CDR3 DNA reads TGTGCCAGCAGTGAAGCGTGGCAGGGCAATGAGCAGTTCTTC. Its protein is CASSEAWQGNEQFF.

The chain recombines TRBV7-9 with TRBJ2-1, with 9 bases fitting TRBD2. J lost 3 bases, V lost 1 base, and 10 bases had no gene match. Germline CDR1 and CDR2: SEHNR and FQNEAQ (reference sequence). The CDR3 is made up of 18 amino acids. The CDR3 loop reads CASSLVPQTSGLYNEQFF. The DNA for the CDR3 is TGTGCCAGCAGCTTAGTCCCCCAGACTAGCGGTCTCTACAATGAGCAGTTCTTC. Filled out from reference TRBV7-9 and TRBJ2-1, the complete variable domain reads DTGVSQNPRHKITKRGQNVTFRCDPISEHNRLYWYRQTLGQGPEFLTYFQNEAQLEKSRLLSDRFSAERPKGSFSTLEIQRTEQGDSAMYLCASSLVPQTSGLYNEQFFGPGTRLTVL.

The DNA of the CDR3 is TGTGCCAGCAGCCCAGCCTACAATGAGCAGTTCTTC. Translating gives CASSPAYNEQFF. The chain combines TRBV7-9 with TRBJ2-1; D not resolved. This CDR3 has 12 amino acids. CDR1 is SEHNR and CDR2 is FQNEAQ in the germline V gene (reference sequence). V was pared by 5 bases and J by 2 bases, with 4 bases between.

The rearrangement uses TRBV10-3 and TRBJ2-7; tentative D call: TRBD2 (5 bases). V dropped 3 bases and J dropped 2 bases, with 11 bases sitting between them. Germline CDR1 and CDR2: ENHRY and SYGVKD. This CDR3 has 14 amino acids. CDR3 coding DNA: TGTGCCATCAGTGATCGAGCGGACGCCTACGAGCAGTACTTC. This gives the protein CAISDRADAYEQYF.

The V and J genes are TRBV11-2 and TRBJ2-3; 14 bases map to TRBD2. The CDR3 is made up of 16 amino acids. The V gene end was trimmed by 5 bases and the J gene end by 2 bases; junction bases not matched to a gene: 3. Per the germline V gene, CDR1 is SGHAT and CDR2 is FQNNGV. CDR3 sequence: CASSTGLAGVTDTQYF. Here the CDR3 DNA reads TGTGCCAGCAGCACGGGACTAGCGGGAGTCACAGATACGCAGTATTTT.

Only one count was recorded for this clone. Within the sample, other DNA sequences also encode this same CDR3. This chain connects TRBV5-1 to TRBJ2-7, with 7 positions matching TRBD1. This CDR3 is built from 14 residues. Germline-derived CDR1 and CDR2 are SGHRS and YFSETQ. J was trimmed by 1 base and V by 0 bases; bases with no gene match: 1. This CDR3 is CASSLGDRSYEQYF. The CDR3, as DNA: TGCGCCAGCAGCTTGGGGGACAGATCCTACGAGCAGTACTTC. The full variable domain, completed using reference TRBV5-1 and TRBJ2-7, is KAGVTQTPRYLIKTRGQQVTLSCSPISGHRSVSWYQQTPGQGLQFLFEYFSETQRNKGNFPGRFSGRQFSNSRSEMNVSTLELGDSALYLCASSLGDRSYEQYFGPGTRLTVT.

The CDR3 sequence is CASSQEDRLGYGYTF. The CDR3 DNA follows: TGCGCCAGCAGCCAAGAGGACAGGTTAGGGTATGGCTACACCTTC. The V gene is TRBV4-1, the J gene TRBJ1-2, with 7 bases lining up with TRBD1. Losses at the gene ends were 0 bases for V and 5 bases for J; bases not matched to a gene: 6. The CDR3 length is 15 residues. Germline V CDR1 and CDR2: MGHRA, YSYEKL.

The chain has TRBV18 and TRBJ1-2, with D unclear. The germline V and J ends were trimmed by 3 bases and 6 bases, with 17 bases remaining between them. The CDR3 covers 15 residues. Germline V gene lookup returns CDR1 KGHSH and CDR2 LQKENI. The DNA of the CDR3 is TGTGCCAGCTCACCGATTGAAAGTGGGTTCCATGGCTACACCTTC. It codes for CASSPIESGFHGYTF.

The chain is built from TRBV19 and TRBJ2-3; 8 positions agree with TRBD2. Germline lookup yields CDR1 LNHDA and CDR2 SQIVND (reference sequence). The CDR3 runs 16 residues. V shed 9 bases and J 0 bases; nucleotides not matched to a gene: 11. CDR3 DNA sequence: TGTGCCAGCAGTGGCTCCGCTAGCGGGAGCACAGATACGCAGTATTTT. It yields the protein CASSGSASGSTDTQYF.

The DNA of the CDR3 is TGTGCCAGCAGTCCTCACGGGGGACTAGCGGGGCTGAGCTCCTACGAGCAGTACTTC. Translating gives CASSPHGGLAGLSSYEQYF. The V and J genes are TRBV7-9 and TRBJ2-7; 13 bases agree with TRBD2. CDR3 size: 19 residues. Germline V lookup: CDR1 SEHNR, CDR2 FQNEAQ (reference sequence). With V trimmed by 6 bases and J by 0 bases, 14 bases remained unmatched. The full variable domain, with the rest looked up from reference TRBV7-9 and TRBJ2-7, is DTGVSQNPRHKITKRGQNVTFRCDPISEHNRLYWYRQTLGQGPEFLTYFQNEAQLEKSRLLSDRFSAERPKGSFSTLEIQRTEQGDSAMYLCASSPHGGLAGLSSYEQYFGPGTRLTVT.